This T cell receptor beta chain was recovered during a study of PD-L1 blockade in urothelial cancer (dated by TCRdb to between 2016 and 2019). The study in broad terms: Every patient began therapy in about 2014 and was given atezolizumab 1,200 mg intravenously every 3 weeks. TCR sequencing covered pretreatment tumor samples and matched, serially collected peripheral blood taken before and after atezolizumab treatment. About nine tenths of the roughly 30 patients were males with bladder-origin urothelial cancer, and 18 of 29 reported a prior smoking history. In the same patients, whole exome sequencing and RNA sequencing of pretreatment tumors were performed in addition to TCR sequencing. Blood samples yielded a median of around 130,000 T cells and approximately 83,000 unique TCRs, with median clonality 0.080. Somatic, immune and clinical correlates of response to PD-L1 blockade with atezolizumab in urothelial cancer were the focus of an exploratory multi-omic analysis. Durable clinical benefit meant progression-free survival longer than 6 months, and TCR features were also tested against progression-free and overall survival. An ECOG performance status of 0 or 1 was recorded for the patients, and 0 to 3 prior chemotherapy regimens had been received by the patients. Durable clinical benefit was achieved by nine patients but not by the remaining 20. Blood samples were analyzed at two time points: 3 weeks after treatment start (second dose) and 6 weeks after treatment start. Pretreatment blood TCR-seq was available for about 27 patients, at least one posttreatment blood collection was obtained for 24 patients, and tumor TCR-seq was available for 24 patients. The investigation overall reported the following: Improved progression-free and overall survival was found to be associated with pretreatment peripheral blood TCR clonality below the median. Patients with durable benefit showed greater expansion of tumor-associated TCR clones in peripheral blood 3 weeks after starting treatment (n of about 20, p = 0.022). Small sample size (n ≈ 29) and many exploratory analyses mean the results are intended to be hypothesis-generating.

From its cysteine to its phenylalanine, the CDR3 spans 13 amino acids. Left in the record is the CDR3 DNA by itself, 39 bases read in frame from the first base. CDR1 and CDR2 were assigned from the germline V gene (reference sequence) as SEHNR and FQNEAQ. V was cut back by 5 bases and J by 2 bases, leaving a gap of 9 bases between them. The time point label here, explained by the study, means: pretreatment peripheral blood. The cohort included 25 to 30 patients with locally advanced or metastatic urothelial carcinoma who were treated at Memorial Sloan Kettering on a trial protocol. Peripheral blood mononuclear cells were collected pretreatment and during treatment, with between 1 and 8 total time points per patient. The Qiagen DNeasy Blood extraction kit was used to purify genomic DNA from total PBMCs and tumor samples. PBMCs were collected pretreatment and during treatment, and were isolated and stored as previously described.

This clone has a single count. Its antigen is still unknown. One base away there is no much larger clone; base qualities are not given. To estimate absolute template abundance from read counts, synthetic TCR analog templates were spiked into each PCR. TCRbeta CDR3 regions were amplified from genomic DNA with bias-controlled V and J gene primers using the immunoSEQ assay. Rearranged TCRbeta segments were sequenced at approximately 20X coverage. The source study handled its data this way. Clustering was used to correct sequencing errors, and CDR3s were annotated against IMGT so that V, D and J genes could be assigned. Only productive TCRbeta rearrangements were used in downstream analyses, excluding out-of-frame or stop-codon sequences. To compute clonality, Shannon entropy was normalized by the log of the number of unique productive sequences and then subtracted from one. Fisher's exact test with Benjamini-Hochberg correction, at a threshold of adjusted p below 0.01, was used to find clones that differed between time points or between blood and tumor. TCRdb mirrors the immuneACCESS table, restricted to in-frame sequences. Some clones are absent from its copies; in checked studies, under half trace to an unresolved V gene, and the reason for the others is unknown. V and J calls and clone size are given by that table; D and trimming were obtained from the DNA. Here the sample has fewer than 50,000 clones; approximately 79% occur a single time. Of the sample, roughly 3.3% falls within the top ten clones.

The clonotype originates from a man aged 65-85 years with urothelial cancer. This sequence uses TRBV7-9 and TRBJ2-5, and possibly TRBD1, on 6 matching bases. The material sequenced was PBMCs, taken around atezolizumab (anti-PD-L1) treatment. The nucleotide sequence is TGTGCCAGCAGCCTAGGACAGCAAGAGACCCAGTACTTC. Translated, this gives CASSLGQQETQYF.